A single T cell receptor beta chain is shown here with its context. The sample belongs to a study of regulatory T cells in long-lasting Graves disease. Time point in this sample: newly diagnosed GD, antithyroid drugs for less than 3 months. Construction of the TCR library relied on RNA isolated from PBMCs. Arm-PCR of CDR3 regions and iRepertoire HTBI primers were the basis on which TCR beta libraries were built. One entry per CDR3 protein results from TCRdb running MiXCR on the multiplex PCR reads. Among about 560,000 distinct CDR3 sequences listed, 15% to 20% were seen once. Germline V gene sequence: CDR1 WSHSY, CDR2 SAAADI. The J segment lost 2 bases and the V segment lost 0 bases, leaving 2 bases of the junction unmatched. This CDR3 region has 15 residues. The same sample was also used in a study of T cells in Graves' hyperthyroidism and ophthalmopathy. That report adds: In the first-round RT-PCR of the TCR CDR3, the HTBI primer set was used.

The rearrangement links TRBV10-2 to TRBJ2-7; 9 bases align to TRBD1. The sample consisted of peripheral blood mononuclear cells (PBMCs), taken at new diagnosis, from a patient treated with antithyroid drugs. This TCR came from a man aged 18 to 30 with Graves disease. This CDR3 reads CASSESGTGTYEQYF. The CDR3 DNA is TGCGCCAGCAGTGAGTCGGGGACAGGGACCTACGAGCAGTACTTC.